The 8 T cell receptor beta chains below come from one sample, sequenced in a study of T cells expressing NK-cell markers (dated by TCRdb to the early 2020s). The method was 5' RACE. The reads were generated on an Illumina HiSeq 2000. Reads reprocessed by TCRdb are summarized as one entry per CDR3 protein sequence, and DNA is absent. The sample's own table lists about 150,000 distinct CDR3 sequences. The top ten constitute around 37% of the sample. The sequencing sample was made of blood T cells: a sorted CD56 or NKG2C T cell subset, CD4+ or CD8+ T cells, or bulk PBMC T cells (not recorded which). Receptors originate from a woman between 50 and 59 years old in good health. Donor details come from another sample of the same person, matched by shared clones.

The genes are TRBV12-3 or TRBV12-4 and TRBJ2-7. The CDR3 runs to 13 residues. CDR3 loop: CASSFSANDEQYF.

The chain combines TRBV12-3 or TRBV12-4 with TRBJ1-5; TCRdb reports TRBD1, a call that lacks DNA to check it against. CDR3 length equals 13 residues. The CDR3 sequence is CASSPGQPQPQHF.

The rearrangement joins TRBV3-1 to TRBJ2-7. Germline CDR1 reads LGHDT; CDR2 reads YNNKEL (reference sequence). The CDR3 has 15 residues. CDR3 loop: CASSRIGGAPYEQYF.

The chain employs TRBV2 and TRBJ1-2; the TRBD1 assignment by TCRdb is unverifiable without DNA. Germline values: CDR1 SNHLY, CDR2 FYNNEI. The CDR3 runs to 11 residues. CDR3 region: CASTAGVGYTF.

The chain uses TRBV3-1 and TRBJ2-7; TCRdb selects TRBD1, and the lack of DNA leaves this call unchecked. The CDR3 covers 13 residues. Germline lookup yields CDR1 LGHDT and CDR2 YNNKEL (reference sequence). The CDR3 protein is CASSQEDRDEQYF.

CDR3 in amino acids: CASSLPGTGGDYTYEQYF. The rearrangement joins TRBV7-9 to TRBJ2-7; checking the TCRdb D call of TRBD1 is not possible without DNA. This CDR3 contains 18 residues. Germline CDR1 reads SEHNR; CDR2 reads FQNEAQ (reference sequence).

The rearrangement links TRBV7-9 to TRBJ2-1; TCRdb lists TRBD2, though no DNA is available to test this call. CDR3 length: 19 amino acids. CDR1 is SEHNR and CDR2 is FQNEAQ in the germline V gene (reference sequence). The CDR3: CASSSPGLAGAVPSNEQFF. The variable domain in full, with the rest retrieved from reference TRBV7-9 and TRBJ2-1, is DTGVSQNPRHKITKRGQNVTFRCDPISEHNRLYWYRQTLGQGPEFLTYFQNEAQLEKSRLLSDRFSAERPKGSFSTLEIQRTEQGDSAMYLCASSSPGLAGAVPSNEQFFGPGTRLTVL.

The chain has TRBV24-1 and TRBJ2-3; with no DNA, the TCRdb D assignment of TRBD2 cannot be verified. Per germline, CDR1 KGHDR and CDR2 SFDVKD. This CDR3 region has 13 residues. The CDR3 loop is CATTGSSGQPQYF.